This entry is about one T cell receptor beta chain. The clone's antigen remains unknown. The junction does not match germline at one end; this may be a read error. This sample is part of a study of OX40 agonist ivuxolimab in advanced cancers. For the study in its entirety: Ivuxolimab was a fully human IgG2 agonistic monoclonal antibody targeting the costimulatory receptor OX40 (CD134). Intravenous ivuxolimab was administered to patients every 2 weeks at six dose levels: 0.01, 0.1, 0.3, 1.5, 3 and 10 mg/kg. Among the approximately 50 dose-escalation patients, about 20 had hepatocellular carcinoma, about 15 melanoma, 9 renal cell carcinoma and 9 head and neck cancer. In the dose-escalation cohort, around four fifths of patients were male, and the mean age was 60 years with a range of roughly 23 to 79. Prior anti-PD-1, anti-PD-L1 or anti-CTLA-4 therapy was permitted, and approximately 40% of dose-escalation patients had received checkpoint inhibitors. Partial responses occurred in three dose-escalation patients: two with cutaneous melanoma and one with hepatocellular carcinoma. Peripheral TCRbeta sequencing aimed to test whether ivuxolimab altered TCR sequence diversity and caused clonal T-cell expansion. The paper describes the monotherapy dose-escalation part (N of about 50 patients) of the phase I trial of ivuxolimab.

To sequence the TCRbeta CDR3 region, genomic DNA was isolated from the sorted cells. TCRbeta CDR3 regions were sequenced using the immunoSEQ Assay. TCRdb carries this immuneACCESS record with in-frame sequences only. Its versions omit some clonotypes, under half of them owing to an unresolved V gene in the studies checked, with the rest unexplained. Present in this sample are 20,000 to 25,000 clones, approximately 80% of which were seen just once. Nearly 35% of the sample is in the top ten clones. The full study reports these points: At doses from 0.1 to 3.0 mg/kg, clonal expansion was seen in both CD4+ and CD8+ blood T cells between baseline and week 6. In the 0.1-3.0 mg/kg groups, partial responders had among the lowest normalized peripheral clonal expansion, particularly in CD8+ T cells. Low levels of normalized T-cell clonal expansion were also seen in some patients who did not respond. Antigen specificity was not determined for the clonally expanded peripheral T cells. After ivuxolimab, more expanded clones were found on average in CD8+ T cells than in CD4+ T cells.

Patients with a history of autoimmune disease or receiving systemic immunosuppression were excluded from the trial. Peripheral blood for TCR sequencing was drawn from every dose cohort at baseline, at cycle 4 day 1 and at cycle 7 day 1. The samples were taken from a phase I, first-in-human, multicenter, open-label dose-escalation trial of ivuxolimab. Adults with locally advanced or metastatic head and neck squamous cell, hepatocellular, melanoma or renal cell carcinoma were enrolled in the trial. CD4+ and CD8+ T cells were sorted separately from peripheral blood before TCR sequencing. Inclusive of the bounding cysteine and phenylalanine, the CDR3 is 16 residues long. The sequence is cut down to CDR3 DNA, 48 bases in frame from base 1. According to the germline V gene, CDR1 reads SGHTS and CDR2 reads YDEGEE.

The rearrangement combines TRBV5-8 with TRBJ2-5; the D gene cannot be resolved reliably. The TCR originated in an adult with an advanced solid tumor such as melanoma, head and neck, liver or kidney cancer. The sample in question was CD4+ or CD8+ T cells sorted from blood, obtained in a trial of the OX40 agonist ivuxolimab. For the CDR3, the sequence is CASTLPPATLGETQYF. Read as DNA, the sequence is TGTGCCAGCACCTTGCCCCCAGCGACACTCGGGGAGACCCAGTACTTC.